These T cell receptor beta chains were read from a single sample in a study of response to subunit inactivated influenza vaccine. Each CDR3 protein is one row after TCRdb ran MiXCR on the RT-PCR reads. The table includes 550,000 to 800,000 distinct CDR3 sequences, approximately 15% detected once. The source material was PBMCs from blood, sampled 14 days before vaccination. Receptor source: a middle-aged man who received an inactivated influenza vaccine. CDR3s include the opening cysteine and the closing phenylalanine or tryptophan. The D gene is left open where the match is weak. The size of a clone is reported for some rows only, either as once, few or many, or as a class for expanded clones.

v_gene: TRBV6-1; d_gene: NA; abundance: few; j_gene: TRBJ2-7; CDR3aa: CASSGAGARGYEQYF; CDR3nt: TGTGCCAGCAGTGGGGCAGGCGCCAGGGGTTACGAGCAGTACTTC
v_gene: TRBV7-7; d_gene: NA; abundance: many; j_gene: TRBJ2-5; CDR3aa: CASSLNRKETQYF; CDR3nt: TGTGCTAGCAGCTTAAATAGAAAGGAGACCCAGTACTTC
v_gene: TRBV18; d_gene: NA; abundance: few; j_gene: TRBJ1-4; CDR3aa: CASSLKGLGEKLFF; CDR3nt: TGTGCCAGCTCACTCAAGGGTTTGGGTGAAAAACTGTTTTTT
v_gene: TRBV7-3; d_gene: TRBD1; abundance: NA; j_gene: TRBJ1-1; CDR3aa: CASSPKTGVFF; CDR3nt: TGTGCCAGCAGCCCCAAGACAGGGGTGTTCTTT
v_gene: TRBV29-1; d_gene: NA; abundance: NA; j_gene: TRBJ2-3; CDR3aa: CSVEPAGHTDTQYF; CDR3nt: TGCAGCGTTGAACCAGCGGGTCACACAGATACGCAGTATTTT
v_gene: TRBV3-1; d_gene: TRBD1; abundance: few; j_gene: TRBJ2-1; CDR3aa: CASSLRDRGPSEQFF; CDR3nt: TGTGCCAGCAGCCTCCGGGACAGGGGGCCAAGTGAGCAGTTCTTC
v_gene: TRBV20-1; d_gene: TRBD2; abundance: NA; j_gene: TRBJ2-1; CDR3aa: CSAWPSGRDHEQFF; CDR3nt: TGCAGTGCTTGGCCTAGCGGGAGGGACCATGAGCAGTTCTTC
v_gene: TRBV12-3/TRBV12-4; d_gene: TRBD1; abundance: many; j_gene: TRBJ1-2; CDR3aa: CASSLLPGQGGYGYTF; CDR3nt: TGTGCCAGCAGTTTATTACCGGGACAGGGAGGGTATGGCTACACCTTC
v_gene: TRBV11-2; d_gene: NA; abundance: few; j_gene: TRBJ2-3; CDR3aa: CASSLDRGLYF; CDR3nt: TGTGCCAGCAGCTTAGATAGAGGGCTGTATTTT
v_gene: TRBV7-6; d_gene: NA; abundance: NA; j_gene: TRBJ2-7; CDR3aa: CASSLTAKNYEQYF; CDR3nt: TGTGCCAGCAGCTTAACGGCAAAAAACTACGAGCAGTACTTC